This TCR beta chain emerged from a study of T cells in Graves' hyperthyroidism and ophthalmopathy. It was uncontrolled infection, other autoimmune disease, pregnancy or lactation that excluded patients. The PBMCs were sourced from fresh peripheral blood (around 9.3 ml). The germline V gene has CDR1 DFQATT and CDR2 SNEGSKA (reference sequence). CDR3 length equals 14 residues. V trimming: 0 bases; J trimming: 6 bases; junction bases outside the gene matches: 6. Amplified TCR beta CDR3 regions derived from RNA transcripts. Carried out on the TCR CDR3, a first-round RT-PCR used the HTBI primer set. TCRdb passed the multiplex PCR reads through MiXCR, listing each CDR3 protein once. The table shows roughly 280,000 distinct CDR3 sequences, with approximately 20% occurring only once.

This receptor was taken from a man aged 25-40 years with Graves' ophthalmopathy. The chain combines TRBV20-1 with TRBJ1-1, with 8 positions matching TRBD1. Sample: blood. The CDR3 DNA reads TGCAGTGCTAGAGAGGGACAGGCCGGGTCTGAAGCTTTCTTT. It codes for CSAREGQAGSEAFF.